This TCR beta chain is from a study of shared clonotypes between healthy human individuals. Across the whole study: The composition of the donors was two women and three men aged 18 to 49. Study-wide results and limits: Specimens sampled were limited to blood, with tissue repertoires likely differing.

As regards this clone: Its antigen is not known. A far more abundant clone sits one base away, making this likely a read error. It is likely a read error, because the conserved phenylalanine at the end of the CDR3 is missing.

Per the original methods: With immunoSEQ giving junction-only sequences and no quality scores, filtering differed. The repertoire was sequenced with immunoSEQ multiplex PCR; TCRdb's copy has only in-frame clones and lacks some. V, J and clone size derive from that table, while D and trimming were established from the DNA sequence. The profile shows 550,000 to 600,000 clones, around 78% of them singletons. Sequenced sample: PBMCs. The TCR was taken from a woman between 35 and 50 years old in good health. Some clones in this sample may be carry-over from other donors' samples.

The CDR3 region is CASSQVGGYEQYL. Here the CDR3 DNA reads TGCGCCAGCAGCCAAGTAGGTGGCTACGAGCAGTACTTA. This sequence joins TRBV4-1 and TRBJ2-7; D remains unclear. The CDR3 is 13 amino acids. In germline, CDR1 is MGHRA, CDR2 YSYEKL. The V gene lost 1 base and the J gene lost 3 bases, with 7 bases spanning the gap.